This entry is about one T cell receptor (beta chain). Clones were read by immunoSEQ multiplex PCR, and TCRdb kept only the in-frame ones, dropping some. Of 70,000 to 95,000 clones listed, 90% to 95% are singletons. This sample is part of a study of T cell changes during pregnancy in multiple sclerosis. Germline V gives CDR1 LGHNA, CDR2 YSLEER. The CDR3 is 15 amino acids. The J segment lost 6 bases and the V segment lost 5 bases, leaving 8 bases of the junction unmatched. The J gene is TRBJ1-2, the V gene TRBV4-3; 11 positions match TRBD1. The specimen comprised peripheral blood, sampled in the second trimester of pregnancy. The TCR originated in a female donor in good health, enrolled as a control in a pregnancy study. The CDR3 protein is CASSDDRDRGDGYTF. The CDR3 bases are TGCGCCAGCAGCGATGACCGGGACAGGGGGGATGGCTACACCTTC.